The 25 T cell receptor beta chains given below trace back to one sample, sequenced in a study of Ad26.COV2.S vaccination and SARS-CoV-2 variants. The data were produced by immunoSEQ multiplex PCR, yet TCRdb's version contains in-frame clones alone and is incomplete. The sample lists a few hundred thousand clones, roughly 84% occurring once. Treatment meaning: roughly 20 received Ad26.COV2.S at low or high dose, single or two shots; about 5 received placebo; per-sample allocation not given. All samples were drawn on day 63, counting from the first vaccine or placebo injection. The specimen comprised peripheral blood, sampled in a trial of Ad26.COV2.S vaccine versus placebo. The receptors come from a person between 18 and 65 years old who received the Ad26.COV2.S COVID-19 vaccine or a placebo.

This clone was recorded once. The chain uses TRBV6-5 and TRBJ1-1; no firm D call. The germline V and J ends were trimmed by 6 bases and 4 bases, with 12 bases remaining between them. Germline CDR1 MNHEY, CDR2 SVGAGI. The CDR3 length is 13 residues. The DNA for the CDR3 is TGTGCCAGCAGCTCCGGCGTGGGCACTGAAGCTTTCTTT. It encodes CASSSGVGTEAFF.

The genes are TRBV5-1 and TRBJ2-7; D assignment may be TRBD1 or TRBD2 (6 bases each). V was trimmed by 5 bases and J by 4 bases, leaving 16 bases between them. The CDR3 contains 14 residues. Germline CDR1 reads SGHRS; CDR2 reads YFSETQ. The CDR3 sequence is CASRTGAGRYEQYF. The CDR3 bases are TGCGCCAGCAGGACGGGGGCAGGTCGGTACGAGCAGTACTTC.

This sequence joins TRBV2 and TRBJ1-5, with D maybe TRBD1 (6 bases). The CDR3 runs to 15 residues. CDR1 and CDR2 (germline): SNHLY, FYNNEI. Trimming took 6 bases from V and 3 from J, leaving 15 bases between them. CDR3 protein: CASSERDNFNQPQHF. CDR3 DNA: TGTGCCAGCAGCGAACGGGACAACTTCAATCAGCCCCAGCATTTT.

The DNA of the CDR3 is TGTGCCAGTAGTATAAGGCACGCGCTCTACAATGAGCAGTTCTTC. Its protein is CASSIRHALYNEQFF. The chain joins TRBV19 to TRBJ2-1; the D is unclear. V lost 2 bases and J lost 3, with 11 bases in between. Germline CDR1 reads LNHDA; CDR2 reads SQIVND (reference sequence). The CDR3 sequence is 15 residues long.

The rearrangement joins TRBV5-1 to TRBJ1-3; weak D call: TRBD1 (6 bases). Germline values: CDR1 SGHRS, CDR2 YFSETQ. This CDR3 has 15 residues. The ends were cut back, 4 bases at V and 4 bases at J, with 15 bases in the middle. CDR3 sequence: CASSLGWGAGNTIYF. DNA for the CDR3: TGCGCCAGCAGCCTTGGATGGGGGGCCGGAAACACCATATATTTT.

The gene calls are TRBV7-9 and TRBJ1-1, with D uncertain. Trimming took 10 bases from V and 0 from J, leaving 18 bases between them. Germline V CDR1 and CDR2: SEHNR, FQNEAQ (reference sequence). CDR3 size: 15 residues. CDR3 sequence: CATPPPGRLNTEAFF. The CDR3 bases are TGTGCCACTCCTCCCCCCGGGCGGCTGAACACTGAAGCTTTCTTT.

CDR3 in amino acids: CASSSPQGDEQYF. The CDR3, as DNA: TGTGCCAGCAGCTCCCCCCAGGGGGACGAGCAGTACTTC. The V gene is TRBV7-6, the J gene TRBJ2-7; 7 nucleotides agree with TRBD1. V lost 4 bases to trimming and J lost 5 bases; unmatched junction nucleotides: 5. This CDR3 spans 13 amino acids. Germline V gene lookup returns CDR1 SGHVS and CDR2 FNYEAQ.

This chain joins TRBV4-2 and TRBJ1-2; D is undetermined. This CDR3 is built from 14 residues. V gave up 0 bases and J gave up 2 bases, with 7 bases separating them. Germline CDR1 reads LGHNA; CDR2 reads YNFKEQ. The CDR3 here is CASSQDSRNYGYTF. CDR3 DNA: TGTGCCAGCAGCCAAGATTCCCGAAACTATGGCTACACCTTC.

The chain carries TRBV7-3 and TRBJ2-7; no definite D call. CDR3 length equals 15 residues. V was trimmed by 1 base and J by 3 bases, leaving 13 bases between them. Germline lookup yields CDR1 SGHTA and CDR2 FQGTGA. CDR3 loop: CASSLINGVGYEQYF. The CDR3 DNA follows: TGTGCCAGCAGCTTAATCAATGGGGTGGGCTACGAGCAGTACTTC.

The chain carries TRBV9 and TRBJ2-2; 8 positions match TRBD1. Germline values: CDR1 SGDLS, CDR2 YYNGEE. CDR3 length: 18 residues. The V and J ends lost 0 bases and 1 base, in that order; junction bases with no gene match: 8. The CDR3: CASSVAGQGKGNTGELFF. CDR3 in DNA: TGTGCCAGCAGCGTAGCTGGACAGGGCAAAGGGAACACCGGGGAGCTGTTTTTT.

This chain joins TRBV6-6 and TRBJ1-2; the D is unclear. The CDR3 runs 15 residues. CDR1 MNHNY and CDR2 SVGAGI come from the germline V gene (reference sequence). V gave up 0 bases and J gave up 2 bases, with 10 bases separating them. Here the CDR3 reads CASSYSTGPNYGYTF. CDR3 bases: TGTGCCAGCAGTTACTCGACTGGCCCCAACTATGGCTACACCTTC.

The table lists this clone with a few counts. The V gene is TRBV5-1, the J gene TRBJ1-1, with 8 bases identical to TRBD1. Per the germline V gene, CDR1 is SGHRS and CDR2 is YFSETQ. Losses at the gene ends were 3 bases for V and 0 bases for J; bases not matched to a gene: 1. The CDR3 spans 14 residues. The CDR3 here is CASSSGGMNTEAFF. The CDR3, as DNA: TGCGCCAGCAGCTCAGGGGGCATGAACACTGAAGCTTTCTTT.

The chain has TRBV12-5 and TRBJ2-7, with TRBD1 matching over 7 bases. This CDR3 has 12 residues. With 4 bases clipped from V and 4 bases from J, the junction kept 1 base outside the gene matches. Germline CDR1 reads LGHNT; CDR2 reads FRNRAP. The DNA for the CDR3 is TGTGCTAGTGGTTCACAGGGGTACGAGCAGTACTTC. Its translation is CASGSQGYEQYF.

The chain recombines TRBV13 with TRBJ1-1, with a possible D match to TRBD1 (6 bases). This CDR3 contains 15 residues. Germline CDR1 reads PRHDT; CDR2 reads FYEKMQ (reference sequence). V was trimmed by 5 bases and J by 0 bases, leaving 13 bases between them. The CDR3 coding sequence is TGTGCCAGCAGCATAAGACAGGACATGAACACTGAAGCTTTCTTT. Amino acid sequence: CASSIRQDMNTEAFF.

The genes are TRBV7-2 and TRBJ2-7, with D possibly matching TRBD2 (8 bases). The CDR3 has 15 amino acids. Trimming left V 6 bases short and J 3 bases short, with 18 bases between. CDR1 is SGHTA, CDR2 FQGNSA, per germline. The CDR3 reads CASSGSGGQSYEQYF. CDR3 coding DNA: TGTGCCAGCAGTGGCAGCGGGGGACAGAGCTACGAGCAGTACTTC. Variable domain in full (rest from reference TRBV7-2 and TRBJ2-7): GAGVSQSPSNKVTEKGKDVELRCDPISGHTALYWYRQSLGQGLEFLIYFQGNSAPDKSGLPSDRFSAERTGGSVSTLTIQRTQQEDSAVYLCASSGSGGQSYEQYFGPGTRLTVT.

The chain is built from TRBV13 and TRBJ2-3; 10 bases fit TRBD1. The CDR3 extends over 15 amino acids. Germline CDR1 reads PRHDT; CDR2 reads FYEKMQ (reference sequence). The V gene end was trimmed by 1 base and the J gene end by 3 bases; junction bases not matched to a gene: 1. This chain's CDR3 is CASSLEGQGTDTQYF. The CDR3 nucleotides are TGTGCCAGCAGCTTAGAGGGACAGGGGACAGATACGCAGTATTTT.

The rearrangement links TRBV4-2 to TRBJ2-7; tentative D call: TRBD2 (6 bases). V was cut by 2 bases and J by 7 bases, with 21 bases left in between. CDR3 size: 16 residues. Per the germline V gene, CDR1 is LGHNA and CDR2 is YNFKEQ. The CDR3 DNA reads TGTGCCAGCAGCCAAAAACTAGCCGCCGATACGGGGGAGCAGTACTTC. This translates into CASSQKLAADTGEQYF.

This chain joins TRBV25-1 and TRBJ2-7; possibly TRBD1 for D (6 bases). In germline, CDR1 is MGHDK, CDR2 SYGVNS. The CDR3 extends over 13 amino acids. V shed 1 base and J shed 3 bases, with 7 bases lying between them. The CDR3 spells CASSESRGYEQYF. The CDR3 DNA is TGTGCCAGCAGTGAATCCAGGGGCTACGAGCAGTACTTC.

V and J are TRBV19 and TRBJ1-2, with TRBD1 matching over 10 bases. Germline CDR1 and CDR2: LNHDA and SQIVND (reference sequence). This CDR3 spans 15 amino acids. V shed 5 bases, J shed 5 bases, and the junction held 8 bases outside the gene matches. CDR3 nucleotide sequence: TGTGCCAGTAGTTCCTCGGACAGGGGGGGGTATGGCTACACCTTC. Protein sequence: CASSSSDRGGYGYTF. The full variable domain, completed using reference TRBV19 and TRBJ1-2, is DGGITQSPKYLFRKEGQNVTLSCEQNLNHDAMYWYRQDPGQGLRLIYYSQIVNDFQKGDIAEGYSVSREKKESFPLTVTSAQKNPTAFYLCASSSSDRGGYGYTFGSGTRLTVV.

This clone was found once. The gene calls are TRBV5-1 and TRBJ2-3; D gene unclear. Per the germline V gene, CDR1 is SGHRS and CDR2 is YFSETQ. CDR3 length equals 14 residues. V gave up 3 bases and J gave up 4 bases, with 12 bases separating them. The CDR3 DNA reads as TGCGCCAGCAGCTCGGGCAAGCTTTCAGATACGCAGTATTTT. It encodes CASSSGKLSDTQYF. The variable domain in full, completed from reference TRBV5-1 and TRBJ2-3, reads KAGVTQTPRYLIKTRGQQVTLSCSPISGHRSVSWYQQTPGQGLQFLFEYFSETQRNKGNFPGRFSGRQFSNSRSEMNVSTLELGDSALYLCASSSGKLSDTQYFGPGTRLTVL.

This clone was counted once. The chain joins TRBV5-1 to TRBJ2-7; 7 nucleotides agree with TRBD1. The CDR3 loop spans 15 amino acids. Germline CDR1 is SGHRS and CDR2 is YFSETQ. Trimming at V came to 5 bases and at J to 3 bases, leaving 11 bases not matched to a gene. The CDR3 region is CASSITGQPDYEQYF. In nucleotides, the CDR3 is TGCGCCAGCAGTATCACGGGACAGCCTGACTACGAGCAGTACTTC.

V usage is TRBV7-3 and J usage is TRBJ1-1; 8 bases fit TRBD1. CDR3 size: 14 residues. Germline V gives CDR1 SGHTA, CDR2 FQGTGA. Trimming removed 4 bases from V and 4 bases from J; junction bases left unmatched: 5. The CDR3 bases are TGTGCCAGCAGCTCTCAGGGGGCCGGCACTGAAGCTTTCTTT. Residues: CASSSQGAGTEAFF.

This clone showed up just once. The chain couples TRBV12-3 or TRBV12-4 to TRBJ2-5, with D perhaps TRBD2 (5 bases). Trimming pared 7 bases from V and 5 bases from J, leaving 8 bases between. The CDR3 length is 11 residues. The CDR3 is CASTPGETQYF. In DNA form, the CDR3 reads TGTGCCAGCACCCCGGGGGAGACCCAGTACTTC.

The chain has TRBV20-1 and TRBJ2-2; 8 nucleotides align to TRBD1. V lost 3 bases and J lost 6; bases outside the gene matches: 12. CDR1 is DFQATT and CDR2 is SNEGSKA in the germline V gene (reference sequence). The CDR3 is made up of 16 amino acids. The chain's CDR3 is CSASPAGQEESGELFF. The CDR3, as DNA: TGCAGTGCTAGTCCTGCGGGACAGGAGGAATCCGGGGAGCTGTTTTTT.

The J gene is TRBJ1-5, the V gene TRBV7-9, with D possibly being TRBD1 (5 bases). V was pared by 3 bases and J by 1 base, with 13 bases between. From germline, CDR1 is SEHNR and CDR2 FQNEAQ (reference sequence). The CDR3 runs 16 residues. The CDR3, as DNA: TGTGCCAGCAGCTTGACAGAGGGGTCGAGCAATCAGCCCCAGCATTTT. This translates into CASSLTEGSSNQPQHF.